This T cell receptor beta chain was captured in a study of T cells in Graves' hyperthyroidism and ophthalmopathy. Across the whole study: Peripheral blood was drawn at first diagnosis, prior to all treatment.

Inclusion characteristics of ophthalmopathy patients comprised a Clinical Activity Score of at least 3, a NOSPECS grade of at least 4, and duration under 3 months. PBMCs were obtained from 9 to 10 ml fresh peripheral blood. What was amplified from RNA transcripts were TCR beta CDR3 regions. Using the HTBI primer set, a first-round RT-PCR was run on the TCR CDR3. TCRdb re-derived calls from the multiplex PCR reads in MiXCR, one entry per CDR3 protein. The table lists some 300,000 distinct CDR3 sequences, about 19% of them singletons. This CDR3 contains 12 residues. Germline loops: CDR1 DFQATT, CDR2 SNEGSKA (reference sequence). Trimming removed 6 bases from V and 3 bases from J; junction bases left unmatched: 5. This clonotype has just one count. What it binds is not known. Study results and limitations: Also found in blood were most expanded thyroid clonotypes above 0.001.

The sample comprised blood. The chain uses TRBV20-1 and TRBJ2-7; TRBD2 agrees at 7 bases. The clonotype was recovered from a man in his fifties or sixties with Graves' ophthalmopathy. The CDR3 reads CSAKRDHYEQYF. DNA of the CDR3: TGCAGTGCAAAGCGGGACCACTACGAGCAGTACTTC.